A selection of T cell receptor beta chains follows, all from one sample in a study of OX40 agonist ivuxolimab in advanced cancers. Sequencing was performed with immunoSEQ multiplex PCR; in TCRdb, only in-frame clones are kept and a portion is missing. The repertoire includes around 56,000 clones, nearly 90% of them detected once, and 11% sits in the top ten. The sequencing used CD4+ or CD8+ T cells sorted from blood, collected in a trial of the OX40 agonist ivuxolimab. The receptors stem from an adult with an advanced solid tumor such as melanoma, head and neck, liver or kidney cancer. Both conserved end residues are part of each CDR3. D genes are given only for firm matches. Clone size is not always given. Where it is, it says once, few, many or a class for expanded clones.

abundance | j_gene | d_gene | v_gene | CDR3aa | CDR3nt
once | TRBJ2-3 | TRBD2 | TRBV10-3 | CAISESSVGLAETDTQYF | TGTGCCATCAGTGAGTCGTCGGTGGGACTAGCAGAAACAGATACGCAGTATTTT
- | TRBJ2-1 | TRBD2 | TRBV28 | CASSSGTSGRRDNEQFF | TGTGCCAGCAGTTCCGGGACTAGCGGGAGGAGGGACAATGAGCAGTTCTTC
- | TRBJ2-7 | - | TRBV5-1 | CASRLATGPYEQYF | TGCGCCAGCAGACTTGCGACAGGCCCCTACGAGCAGTACTTC
- | TRBJ1-1 | - | TRBV19 | CASSIVFGGENTEAFF | TGTGCCAGTAGTATAGTATTCGGGGGCGAGAACACTGAAGCTTTCTTT
few | TRBJ2-1 | TRBD2 | TRBV7-8 | CASSLRDYIYNEQFF | TGTGCCAGCAGCCTCCGGGACTACATCTACAATGAGCAGTTCTTC
- | TRBJ2-7 | - | TRBV5-5 | CASSATGSSYEQYF | TGTGCCAGCAGCGCGACAGGTTCCTCCTACGAGCAGTACTTC
- | TRBJ2-3 | - | TRBV4-1 | CASSGPGLTDTQYF | TGCGCCAGCAGCGGCCCCGGACTCACAGATACGCAGTATTTT
- | TRBJ2-3 | TRBD1 | TRBV2 | CASRMTGGSTDTQYF | TGTGCCAGCAGGATGACAGGGGGGAGCACAGATACGCAGTATTTT
- | TRBJ1-4 | - | TRBV27 | CASRETGVIEKLFF | TGTGCCAGCAGGGAGACAGGCGTTATTGAAAAACTGTTTTTT
- | TRBJ1-5 | - | TRBV6-1 | CASSDSPDSNQPQHF | TGTGCCAGCAGTGATTCCCCAGATAGCAATCAGCCCCAGCATTTT
once | TRBJ1-1 | TRBD1 | TRBV30 | CAVGQGNTEAFF | TGTGCCGTAGGACAGGGGAACACTGAAGCTTTCTTT
- | TRBJ2-1 | - | TRBV9 | CASSVAAGNSYNEQFF | TGTGCCAGCAGCGTAGCTGCCGGGAACTCCTACAATGAGCAGTTCTTC
- | TRBJ2-1 | TRBD1 | TRBV19 | CASSAGTDLEQFF | TGTGCCAGTAGTGCCGGGACAGACCTTGAGCAGTTCTTC
- | TRBJ2-2 | - | TRBV9 | CASSVGGGGPTGELFF | TGTGCCAGCAGCGTAGGAGGGGGAGGGCCCACCGGGGAGCTGTTTTTT
- | TRBJ2-1 | TRBD2 | TRBV28 | CASSYTSGGYNEQFF | TGTGCCAGCAGCTATACTAGCGGGGGGTACAATGAGCAGTTCTTC
- | TRBJ2-7 | TRBD1 | TRBV16 | CASSHPDRVGNEQYF | TGTGCCAGCAGCCATCCGGACAGGGTAGGCAACGAGCAGTACTTC
- | TRBJ1-5 | - | TRBV2 | CASSINQPQHF | TGTGCCAGCAGCATAAATCAGCCCCAGCATTTT
- | TRBJ1-1 | - | TRBV7-9 | CASSLISRSQGAEAFF | TGTGCCAGCAGCTTAATCTCGCGGTCCCAAGGGGCTGAAGCTTTCTTT
- | TRBJ1-1 | - | TRBV4-1 | CASSPAAGPGGTEAFF | TGCGCCAGCAGCCCCGCGGCAGGGCCGGGGGGCACTGAAGCTTTCTTT
- | TRBJ1-1 | - | TRBV4-1 | CASSHGQRDTEAFF | TGCGCCAGCAGCCACGGACAGCGGGACACTGAAGCTTTCTTT
- | TRBJ1-4 | - | TRBV7-9 | CASSGTENEKLFF | TGTGCCAGCTCCGGGACGGAGAATGAAAAACTGTTTTTT
once | TRBJ1-2 | TRBD1 | TRBV27 | CASSSSDRDGYTF | TGTGCCAGCAGTTCCTCGGACAGGGATGGCTACACCTTC
- | TRBJ1-2 | - | TRBV7-2 | CASSFRDGYYGYTF | TGTGCCAGCAGCTTCCGGGACGGCTATTATGGCTACACCTTC
- | TRBJ2-1 | - | TRBV5-1 | CASSLAEGPYNEQFF | TGCGCCAGCAGCTTGGCCGAGGGTCCCTACAATGAGCAGTTCTTC
- | TRBJ1-2 | - | TRBV5-8 | CASTDPTANYGYTF | TGTGCCAGCACCGATCCGACGGCTAACTATGGCTACACCTTC
- | TRBJ1-2 | TRBD1 | TRBV27 | CASSHLPPTGTNYGYTF | TGTGCCAGCAGTCACCTACCTCCGACAGGGACTAACTATGGCTACACCTTC
- | TRBJ2-1 | - | TRBV6-5 | CASSYGVNEQFF | TGTGCCAGCAGTTATGGGGTAAATGAGCAGTTCTTC
- | TRBJ2-1 | - | TRBV10-2 | CASSELSNEQFF | TGCGCCAGCAGTGAATTGAGCAATGAGCAGTTCTTC
- | TRBJ2-5 | - | TRBV21-1 | CASSNGQVQETQYF | TGTGCCAGCAGCAACGGACAGGTCCAAGAGACCCAGTACTTC
- | TRBJ2-7 | TRBD1 | TRBV4-3 | CASSQGQGKQYF | TGCGCCAGCAGCCAAGGACAGGGTAAGCAGTACTTC
- | TRBJ1-1 | - | TRBV5-4 | CASSTSNTEAFF | TGTGCCAGCAGCACCTCGAACACTGAAGCTTTCTTT
- | TRBJ1-1 | TRBD1 | TRBV5-1 | CASSLAPQGNTEAFF | TGCGCCAGCAGCCTGGCCCCACAGGGGAATACTGAAGCTTTCTTT
- | TRBJ1-4 | TRBD1 | TRBV15 | CATKAGPGQYEKLFF | TGTGCCACCAAAGCGGGTCCGGGACAGTATGAAAAACTGTTTTTT
- | TRBJ1-2 | TRBD1 | TRBV5-4 | CASSLWGTGFGSTF | TGTGCCAGCAGCTTGTGGGGGACAGGGTTTGGCAGCACCTTC
- | TRBJ2-2 | TRBD2 | TRBV5-1 | CASSLWTSGTGELFF | TGCGCCAGCAGCCTATGGACTAGCGGGACCGGGGAGCTGTTTTTT
once | TRBJ1-2 | - | TRBV29-1 | CSVPTRTRYGYTF | TGCAGCGTCCCTACAAGGACACGCTATGGCTACACCTTC
- | TRBJ1-5 | - | TRBV28 | CASRWQGTQPQHF | TGTGCCAGCAGGTGGCAGGGCACTCAGCCCCAGCATTTT
once | TRBJ1-2 | - | TRBV28 | CASSLFWGARGYTF | TGTGCCAGCAGTTTATTTTGGGGGGCGCGGGGCTACACCTTC
- | TRBJ2-1 | TRBD2 | TRBV18 | CASSPGTSPSYNEQFF | TGTGCCAGCTCCCCCGGGACTAGTCCCTCCTACAATGAGCAGTTCTTC
- | TRBJ2-5 | TRBD2 | TRBV13 | CASSPRLAGGETQYF | TGTGCCAGCAGCCCTAGACTAGCGGGAGGAGAGACCCAGTACTTC
once | TRBJ2-5 | - | TRBV28 | CASSLGQQETQYF | TGTGCCAGCAGTTTAGGGCAACAAGAGACCCAGTACTTC
- | TRBJ2-3 | - | TRBV19 | CASTYRLGGTDTQYF | TGTGCCAGTACTTATAGGCTGGGAGGCACAGATACGCAGTATTTT
once | TRBJ1-2 | - | TRBV7-9 | CASSELTGRANYGYTF | TGTGCCAGCAGCGAATTGACAGGACGAGCTAACTATGGCTACACCTTC
once | TRBJ1-5 | - | TRBV7-9 | CASSPPGMDNQPQHF | TGTGCCAGCAGCCCTCCGGGGATGGACAATCAGCCCCAGCATTTT
- | TRBJ2-1 | - | TRBV6-6 | CASSQMGEDYNEQFF | TGTGCCAGCAGCCAGATGGGGGAAGACTACAATGAGCAGTTCTTC
- | TRBJ2-2 | - | TRBV13 | CASSFGGQFGTGELFF | TGTGCCAGCAGCTTCGGAGGGCAGTTTGGGACCGGGGAGCTGTTTTTT
- | TRBJ1-2 | - | TRBV6-4 | CASSDSPGTPYGYTF | TGTGCCAGCAGTGACTCCCCGGGGACACCATATGGCTACACCTTC
- | TRBJ2-7 | - | TRBV11-3 | CASSLRGSTYEQYF | TGTGCCAGCAGCTTAAGGGGGAGCACCTACGAGCAGTACTTC
- | TRBJ1-1 | TRBD1 | TRBV27 | CASSFGTGGFEAFF | TGTGCCAGCAGTTTTGGGACAGGGGGCTTCGAAGCTTTCTTT
- | TRBJ1-1 | - | TRBV29-1 | CSALDRNTEAFF | TGCAGCGCCCTTGACAGGAACACTGAAGCTTTCTTT
- | TRBJ1-6 | TRBD1 | TRBV4-1 | CASSLGTGNSPLHF | TGCGCCAGCAGCCTCGGGACAGGTAATTCACCCCTCCACTTT